There are a few counts of the clone carrying this TCR beta chain. The data derive from a study of blood T cell repertoires in COVID-19. Study-wide context: Researchers got acute and convalescent COVID-19 samples from the United States, Italy and Spain. PBMCs, B-cell-depleted T cells, or T cells were the source of the cDNA or gDNA that made up the material.

CDR1 is SGHVS, CDR2 FNYEAQ, per germline. Trimming at V came to 2 bases and at J to 5 bases, leaving 6 bases not matched to a gene. CDR3 size: 16 residues. In the source study's methods: From reference gene primer amplification, estimates of nucleated cell counts were derived. Profiled with immunoSEQ multiplex PCR; TCRdb holds only in-frame clones, not every one. The DNA gave D and trimming, while V, J and clone size come from that table. Here the sample spans 120,000 to 150,000 clones, 65% to 80% being singletons. The material sequenced was peripheral blood. This TCR was recovered from a man in his 60s with acute or convalescent COVID-19. J is TRBJ2-7 and V is TRBV7-6; the match to TRBD2 covers 13 bases. The CDR3: CASSLMLGLAGNEQYF. The CDR3 DNA reads TGTGCCAGCAGCTTAATGTTGGGACTAGCGGGAAACGAGCAGTACTTC. The full variable domain, rest sourced from reference TRBV7-6 and TRBJ2-7, is GAGVSQSPRYKVTKRGQDVALRCDPISGHVSLYWYRQALGQGPEFLTYFNYEAQQDKSGLPNDRFSAERPEGSISTLTIQRTEQRDSAMYRCASSLMLGLAGNEQYFGPGTRLTVT.